The 12 T cell receptor beta chains below all came from one sample that was sequenced in a study of early T cells in non-severe SARS-CoV-2 infection. From the 5' RACE reads, TCRdb called clonotypes with MiXCR, one entry per CDR3 protein. The sample holds 45,000 to 50,000 distinct CDR3 sequences, 5.6% seen once. The sequencing input was whole blood. The receptors originated from an adult who was a healthcare worker with PCR-confirmed SARS-CoV-2 infection or an uninfected control (not recorded which).

This clonotype was detected many times. The chain uses TRBV18 and TRBJ1-1, with D tentatively TRBD1 (6 bases). Per the germline V gene, CDR1 is KGHSH and CDR2 is LQKENI. The CDR3 has 13 amino acids. The germline V and J ends were trimmed by 2 bases and 5 bases, with 9 bases remaining between them. For the CDR3, the DNA is TGTGCCAGCTCACCATCCCAGGGGACTGAAGCTTTCTTT. The encoded protein is CASSPSQGTEAFF.

This clonotype was seen a few times. The chain links TRBV6-1 to TRBJ2-2, with 7 nucleotides matching TRBD2. Germline CDR1 is MNHNS and CDR2 is SASEGT. Unmatched junction bases numbered 15, after V lost 3 bases and J lost 5 bases. The CDR3 consists of 18 residues. CDR3 protein: CASSELHPGYSGTGELFF. The CDR3 DNA is TGTGCCAGCAGTGAGCTTCACCCCGGGTATAGCGGGACCGGGGAGCTGTTTTTT.

The V call is TRBV28, the J call TRBJ2-1; the D call may be TRBD1 or TRBD2 (6 bases each). V lost 3 bases and J lost 12, with 12 bases in between. Germline V CDR1 and CDR2: MDHEN, SYDVKM. This CDR3 contains 12 residues. CDR3 coding DNA: TGTGCCAGCAGTTTTGAGGGGGGACCGCAGTTCTTC. Amino acid sequence: CASSFEGGPQFF.

This clonotype was picked up many times. The V call is TRBV12-3 or TRBV12-4, the J call TRBJ1-1; D is possibly TRBD1 (6 bases). Trimming pared 5 bases from V and 1 base from J, leaving 11 bases between. The CDR3 totals 14 residues. The CDR3 DNA sequence: TGTGCCAGCAGTCCGTTACAGGGGAACACTGAAGCTTTCTTT. Amino acid sequence: CASSPLQGNTEAFF.

This clonotype appeared many times. The chain joins TRBV4-3 to TRBJ1-1; 7 bases are a match to TRBD1. The CDR3 sequence is 16 residues long. Unmatched junction bases numbered 5, after V lost 0 bases and J lost 1 base. Germline CDR1 LGHNA, CDR2 YSLEER. This CDR3 is CASSQEAGQPNTEAFF. The CDR3, as DNA: TGCGCCAGCAGCCAAGAAGCGGGACAGCCGAACACTGAAGCTTTCTTT.

This clonotype was observed a handful of times. The chain carries TRBV10-3 and TRBJ2-1; D not resolved. Germline CDR1 reads ENHRY; CDR2 reads SYGVKD. The CDR3 consists of 11 residues. With 5 bases removed from V and 7 bases from J, the gap between germline ends came to 6 bases. The CDR3 reads CAISPANEQFF. The CDR3 nucleotides read TGTGCCATCAGTCCTGCAAATGAGCAGTTCTTC.

In this sample, this clonotype turned up many times. Mismatch with germline at one junction end may stem from a read error. The chain uses TRBV27 and TRBJ2-1, with TRBD2 as a possible D gene (5 bases). This CDR3 region has 10 residues. Looked up from germline, CDR1 is MNHEY and CDR2 is SMNVEV (reference sequence). Here the CDR3 reads CASQAAQKVF. Here the CDR3 DNA reads TGTGCCAGCCAAGCGGCCCAGAAGGTCTTC.

This clonotype was seen repeatedly, ten times or more. The V call is TRBV30, the J call TRBJ2-6; D call uncertain. The CDR3 runs 14 residues. V lost 3 bases, J lost 0 bases, and 6 bases lay in between. Per germline, CDR1 GTSNPN and CDR2 SVGIG (reference sequence). CDR3 DNA sequence: TGTGCCTGGAGATCCATCTCTGGGGCCAACGTCCTGACTTTC. Its protein is CAWRSISGANVLTF.

This clonotype was picked up many times. DNA of the CDR3: TGTGCCAGCAGCCGCAACACAGGGAACACCGGGGAGCTGTTTTTT. This sequence encodes CASSRNTGNTGELFF. The chain has TRBV14 and TRBJ2-2; D possibly corresponds to TRBD1 (5 bases). The V gene's germline CDR1 is SGHDN and CDR2 FVKESK. The CDR3 consists of 15 residues. Trimming took 4 bases from V and 1 from J, leaving 10 bases between them.

In this sample, this clonotype turned up a few times. This sequence joins TRBV6-5 and TRBJ2-7, with TRBD1 matching 9 bases. Germline CDR1 reads MNHEY; CDR2 reads SVGAGI. Trimming cost V 0 bases and J 2 bases; bases outside gene matches: 2. The CDR3 spans 15 residues. CDR3 residues: CASSYSDRGPYEQYF. The CDR3 bases are TGTGCCAGCAGTTACTCGGACAGGGGCCCCTACGAGCAGTACTTC.

This clonotype was detected only a few times. The chain uses TRBV7-9 and TRBJ1-2; 8 nucleotides align to TRBD1. Germline CDR1 and CDR2: SEHNR and FQNEAQ (reference sequence). This CDR3 is 14 amino acids long. Germline trimming cut 1 base from V and 4 bases from J; bases unmatched to any gene: 2. CDR3 nucleotide sequence: TGTGCCAGCAGCTTAGGGCAGGGGGCCTATGGCTACACCTTC. Protein: CASSLGQGAYGYTF. Drawing the rest from reference TRBV7-9 and TRBJ1-2, the complete variable domain is DTGVSQNPRHKITKRGQNVTFRCDPISEHNRLYWYRQTLGQGPEFLTYFQNEAQLEKSRLLSDRFSAERPKGSFSTLEIQRTEQGDSAMYLCASSLGQGAYGYTFGSGTRLTVV.

This clonotype is labeled as medium-sized. This chain connects TRBV7-2 to TRBJ2-3; D possibly corresponds to TRBD2 (5 bases). This CDR3 has 16 residues. Trimming took off 4 bases at V and 4 bases at J, with 18 bases between the two ends. Germline V CDR1 and CDR2: SGHTA, FQGNSA. The CDR3: CASSWVLVTPPDTQYF. As DNA, the CDR3 is TGTGCCAGCAGCTGGGTACTAGTGACCCCTCCAGATACGCAGTATTTT.